One sample yielded the 8 T cell receptor beta chains listed below, sequenced in a study of cytomegalovirus exposure and HLA in healthy donors. The PCR made use of 60 Vbeta and 13 Jbeta primers. Assay: immunoSEQ multiplex PCR; the TCRdb copy retains only in-frame clones and omits some. The listing records around 190,000 clones. Sample: PBMCs. These receptors were obtained from a woman aged 25 to 39 in good health and CMV-seropositive.

This chain links TRBV6-1 with TRBJ1-2; TRBD1 is a possible D gene (6 bases). CDR3 size: 17 residues. V dropped 3 bases and J dropped 5 bases, with 22 bases sitting between them. CDR1 MNHNS and CDR2 SASEGT come from the germline V gene. The CDR3, as DNA: TGTGCCAGCAGTGATTATGCGGGGGGGCCGGCCCGATATGGCTACACCTTC. Its protein product is CASSDYAGGPARYGYTF.

This chain joins TRBV6-6 and TRBJ1-5; D is ambiguous. Germline loops: CDR1 MNHNY, CDR2 SVGAGI (reference sequence). The CDR3 is 15 amino acids. V lost 7 bases, J lost 6 bases, and 19 bases lay in between. CDR3 coding DNA: TGTGCCAGCACCCTTGCCCTACCGTTATCTCAGCCCCAGCATTTT. This encodes CASTLALPLSQPQHF.

The chain combines TRBV19 with TRBJ2-5; 8 bases fit TRBD2. The CDR3 covers 14 residues. The V gene end was trimmed by 0 bases and the J gene end by 7 bases; junction bases not matched to a gene: 4. Germline loops: CDR1 LNHDA, CDR2 SQIVND (reference sequence). The CDR3 protein is CASSIDLAGGTQYF. CDR3 coding DNA: TGTGCCAGTAGTATAGATTTGGCGGGGGGGACCCAGTACTTC. Full variable domain (missing parts from reference TRBV19 and TRBJ2-5): DGGITQSPKYLFRKEGQNVTLSCEQNLNHDAMYWYRQDPGQGLRLIYYSQIVNDFQKGDIAEGYSVSREKKESFPLTVTSAQKNPTAFYLCASSIDLAGGTQYFGPGTRLLVL.

The chain employs TRBV11-2 and TRBJ1-4; a weak D match, TRBD1 (5 bases). Germline values: CDR1 SGHAT, CDR2 FQNNGV. This CDR3 has 17 amino acids. V was cut by 5 bases and J by 3 bases, with 19 bases left in between. The CDR3 nucleotides are TGTGCCAGCAGCCCCTCCGAGCTCGCGGGGCCTAATGAAAAACTGTTTTTT. This sequence encodes CASSPSELAGPNEKLFF.

The rearrangement uses TRBV6-5 and TRBJ1-4, with D possibly TRBD1 on 5 matching bases. In germline, CDR1 is MNHEY, CDR2 SVGAGI. V was pared by 1 base and J by 8 bases, with 14 bases between. CDR3 length: 15 residues. This CDR3 is CASSYLARAGEKLFF. CDR3 DNA sequence: TGTGCCAGCAGTTACTTAGCCAGGGCGGGAGAAAAACTGTTTTTT.

The chain combines TRBV4-3 with TRBJ1-2; 8 positions agree with TRBD1. Germline lookup yields CDR1 LGHNA and CDR2 YSLEER. The CDR3 sequence is 14 residues long. The ends lost 3 bases at V and 7 bases at J; junction bases unmatched: 7. The CDR3 bases are TGCGCCAGCAGCCAGGGACAGGCTGGATTTGGCTACACCTTC. It translates to CASSQGQAGFGYTF.

This chain uses TRBV28 with TRBJ2-5; maybe TRBD1 (6 bases). The germline CDR1 and CDR2 sequences are MDHEN and SYDVKM. The CDR3 sequence is 13 residues long. Trimming cost V 5 bases and J 10 bases, with 17 bases left between them. CDR3 bases: TGTGCCAGCAGTCCCAAGGTGATAGGGGGCCAGTACTTC. Its translation: CASSPKVIGGQYF. Based on the CDR3 plus reference TRBV28 and TRBJ2-5, the full variable domain is DVKVTQSSRYLVKRTGEKVFLECVQDMDHENMFWYRQDPGLGLRLIYFSYDVKMKEKGDIPEGYSVSREKKERFSLILESASTNQTSMYLCASSPKVIGGQYFGPGTRLLVL.

CDR3 bases: TGTGCCAGCAGCTTGTTACTGAACTCCTACGAGCAGTACTTC. It codes for CASSLLLNSYEQYF. The V call is TRBV5-5, the J call TRBJ2-7; D remains ambiguous. Germline V gene sequence: CDR1 SGHKS, CDR2 YYEKEE (reference sequence). There are 14 residues in the CDR3. The V and J ends lost 1 base and 0 bases respectively, with 8 bases between them.